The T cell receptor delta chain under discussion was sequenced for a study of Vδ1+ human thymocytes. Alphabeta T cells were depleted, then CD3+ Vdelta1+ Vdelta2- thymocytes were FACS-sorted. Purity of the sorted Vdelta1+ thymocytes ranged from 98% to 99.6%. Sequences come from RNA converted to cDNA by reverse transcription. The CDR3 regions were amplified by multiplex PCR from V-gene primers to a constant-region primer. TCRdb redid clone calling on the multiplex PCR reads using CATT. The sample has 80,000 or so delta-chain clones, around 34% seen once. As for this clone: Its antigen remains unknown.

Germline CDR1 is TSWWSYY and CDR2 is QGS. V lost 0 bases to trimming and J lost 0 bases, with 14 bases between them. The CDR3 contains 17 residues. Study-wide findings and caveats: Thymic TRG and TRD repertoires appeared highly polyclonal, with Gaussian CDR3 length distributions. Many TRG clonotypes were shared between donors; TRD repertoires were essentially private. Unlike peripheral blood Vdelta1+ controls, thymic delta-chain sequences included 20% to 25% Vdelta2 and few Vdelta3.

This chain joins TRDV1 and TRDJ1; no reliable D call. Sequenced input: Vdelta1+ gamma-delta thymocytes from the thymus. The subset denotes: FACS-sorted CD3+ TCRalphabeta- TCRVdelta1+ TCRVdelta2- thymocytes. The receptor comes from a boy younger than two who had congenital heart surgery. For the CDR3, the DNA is TGTGCTCTTGGGGAACTATTGGGTGCAGATTACACCGATAAACTCATCTTT. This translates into CALGELLGADYTDKLIF.